This entry lists 20 T cell receptor beta chains sequenced from one sample in a study of cytomegalovirus exposure and HLA in healthy donors. Researchers ran the PCR with 60 Vbeta and 13 Jbeta primers. Sequencing was performed with immunoSEQ multiplex PCR; in TCRdb, only in-frame clones are kept and a portion is missing. The sample contains some 130,000 clones, 64% of which appear only once. The sequencing input was PBMCs. These receptor sequences come from a woman aged 40 to 50 in good health and CMV-seronegative.

This rearrangement joins TRBV27 to TRBJ1-2; D is undetermined. V dropped 4 bases and J dropped 0 bases, with 6 bases sitting between them. Germline CDR1 and CDR2: MNHEY and SMNVEV (reference sequence). This CDR3 has 13 amino acids. CDR3 sequence (DNA): TGTGCCAGCAGTTCCGGTGCTAACTATGGCTACACCTTC. Residues: CASSSGANYGYTF.

This clone was detected a few times. Other DNA sequences of this sample code for an identical CDR3. J is TRBJ2-2 and V is TRBV5-1; D is uncertain. V was trimmed by 0 bases and J by 1 base, leaving 4 bases between them. The CDR3 is 14 residues long. Germline CDR1 SGHRS, CDR2 YFSETQ. The CDR3 protein is CASSLGRNTGELFF. The CDR3 DNA reads TGCGCCAGCAGCTTGGGCAGGAACACCGGGGAGCTGTTTTTT.

This clone was observed a few times. The gene calls are TRBV30 and TRBJ1-2; maybe TRBD1 (5 bases). The germline gives CDR1 GTSNPN, CDR2 SVGIG (reference sequence). The CDR3 contains 13 residues. V was clipped by 3 bases and J by 7 bases, with 15 bases between them. The DNA for the CDR3 is TGTGCCTGGAGAGGAGGACCGGGGGGTGGCTACACCTTC. This gives the protein CAWRGGPGGGYTF.

The gene calls are TRBV10-1 and TRBJ1-2; TRBD1 matches at 7 bases. CDR1 WNHNN and CDR2 SYGVQD come from the germline V gene (reference sequence). This CDR3 is 13 amino acids long. Losses at the gene ends were 4 bases for V and 8 bases for J; bases not matched to a gene: 7. The CDR3 sequence: CASSASTGSGYTF. The CDR3 DNA sequence: TGCGCCAGCAGTGCATCGACAGGGAGCGGCTACACCTTC.

CDR3 DNA: TGCGCCAGCAGTGAGTCGAGCGGGGTCGAGCAGTACTTC. It specifies CASSESSGVEQYF. The V call is TRBV10-1, the J call TRBJ2-7; 7 bases agree with TRBD2. Germline CDR1 reads WNHNN; CDR2 reads SYGVQD (reference sequence). The CDR3 is 13 amino acids. V gave up 0 bases and J gave up 6 bases; unmatched junction bases: 2.

The table lists this clone with a few counts. The rearrangement joins TRBV11-2 to TRBJ1-6; no definite D call. V was pared by 0 bases and J by 9 bases, with 12 bases between. The CDR3 loop spans 15 amino acids. CDR1 is SGHAT and CDR2 is FQNNGV in the germline V gene. DNA of the CDR3: TGTGCCAGCAGCTTAGAGCTACAGCGGGGTTCACCCCTCCACTTT. Encoded protein: CASSLELQRGSPLHF.

The CDR3 loop is CASSSTRTGRDEKLFF. In nucleotides, the CDR3 is TGTGCCAGCAGCTCGACGCGGACAGGGAGGGACGAAAAACTGTTTTTT. This chain links TRBV7-9 with TRBJ1-4; 8 bases line up with TRBD1. V lost 4 bases and J lost 8; bases outside the gene matches: 12. The CDR3 consists of 16 residues. Germline V CDR1 and CDR2: SEHNR, FQNEAQ (reference sequence).

J is TRBJ1-3 and V is TRBV6-5; D remains unclear. CDR1 is MNHEY, CDR2 SVGAGI, per germline. Between the trimmed V and J ends, which lost 6 bases and 0 bases, there was a span of 9 bases. The CDR3 is 14 amino acids. CDR3 in amino acids: CASSPSGSGNTIYF. The CDR3 region has the DNA TGTGCCAGCAGCCCCTCAGGCTCTGGAAACACCATATATTTT.

J is TRBJ2-2 and V is TRBV4-1; no definite D call. Per the germline V gene, CDR1 is MGHRA and CDR2 is YSYEKL. This CDR3 contains 15 residues. Trimming took off 4 bases at V and 0 bases at J, with 9 bases between the two ends. The CDR3: CASSPRETNTGELFF. The CDR3 DNA is TGCGCCAGCAGCCCCCGCGAAACGAACACCGGGGAGCTGTTTTTT.

This clone was found a few times. The chain couples TRBV2 to TRBJ2-3; D is unresolved. CDR3 length equals 12 residues. Between the trimmed V and J ends, which lost 7 bases and 4 bases, there was a span of 9 bases. Germline V gene lookup returns CDR1 SNHLY and CDR2 FYNNEI. In nucleotides, the CDR3 is TGTGCCAGCAACTACGTACCAGATACGCAGTATTTT. This codes for CASNYVPDTQYF.

This chain connects TRBV9 to TRBJ2-2; 7 bases match TRBD1. J gave up 0 bases and V 4 bases, and 3 bases lay outside the gene matches. From germline, CDR1 is SGDLS and CDR2 YYNGEE. The CDR3 extends over 15 amino acids. CDR3 nucleotide sequence: TGTGCCAGCAGCTGGACAGGAACGAACACCGGGGAGCTGTTTTTT. Translation: CASSWTGTNTGELFF. The complete variable domain, with remaining parts taken from reference TRBV9 and TRBJ2-2, reads DSGVTQTPKHLITATGQRVTLRCSPRSGDLSVYWYQQSLDQGLQFLIQYYNGEERAKGNILERFSAQQFPDLHSELNLSSLELGDSALYFCASSWTGTNTGELFFGEGSRLTVL.

The V and J genes are TRBV5-1 and TRBJ2-7; 7 bases line up with TRBD1. After removal of 4 bases from V and 7 bases from J, the junction contained 11 bases not matched to a gene. The CDR3 is made up of 14 amino acids. CDR1 and CDR2 (germline): SGHRS, YFSETQ. The CDR3 is CASSPIQGPGEQYF. CDR3 coding DNA: TGCGCCAGCAGCCCTATACAGGGGCCAGGGGAGCAGTACTTC.

The rearrangement links TRBV18 to TRBJ1-1; 7 nucleotides agree with TRBD1. The germline CDR1 and CDR2 sequences are KGHSH and LQKENI. The J segment lost 3 bases and the V segment lost 5 bases, leaving 9 bases of the junction unmatched. This CDR3 has 15 residues. CDR3 residues: CASSKPTGWDTEAFF. The CDR3 bases are TGTGCCAGCTCAAAGCCGACAGGGTGGGACACTGAAGCTTTCTTT.

This clone was seen a handful of times. This chain uses TRBV5-6 with TRBJ1-2, with TRBD1 matching 9 bases. V lost 4 bases, J lost 6 bases, and 13 bases stayed unmatched. This CDR3 is built from 16 residues. The germline V gene has CDR1 SGHDT and CDR2 YYEEEE. CDR3 sequence reads: CASSVIRDRVLNGYTF. The CDR3 DNA reads TGTGCCAGCAGCGTCATCCGGGACAGGGTCTTGAATGGCTACACCTTC.

The chain recombines TRBV5-4 with TRBJ1-1, with D maybe TRBD1 (6 bases). V was shortened by 4 bases and J by 1 base, with 8 bases between the two germline ends. The CDR3 length is 13 residues. Per the germline V gene, CDR1 is SGHNT and CDR2 is YYREEE (reference sequence). The CDR3 is CASSRTENTEAFF. CDR3 coding DNA: TGTGCCAGCAGCCGGACAGAGAACACTGAAGCTTTCTTT.

The chain uses TRBV28 and TRBJ2-2, with 7 bases aligning to TRBD2. J gave up 0 bases and V 10 bases, and 11 bases lay outside the gene matches. The CDR3 length is 16 residues. Germline V gives CDR1 MDHEN, CDR2 SYDVKM. CDR3 coding DNA: TGTGCCATCTATCAACGCCGGGGGGCGAACACCGGGGAGCTGTTTTTT. As protein: CAIYQRRGANTGELFF.

V and J are TRBV20-1 and TRBJ1-1; D is undetermined. V was clipped by 6 bases and J by 5 bases, with 7 bases between them. The germline V gene encodes CDR1 DFQATT and CDR2 SNEGSKA (reference sequence). There are 10 residues in the CDR3. The CDR3 coding sequence is TGCAGTGCGCTAAGAACTGAAGCTTTCTTT. The encoded protein is CSALRTEAFF.

This clone was recorded once. The rearrangement uses TRBV19 and TRBJ2-3; D remains unclear. V lost 3 bases to trimming and J lost 1 base, with 8 bases between them. CDR1 is LNHDA and CDR2 is SQIVND in the germline V gene (reference sequence). This CDR3 has 14 amino acids. CDR3 amino acids: CASSILLGTDTQYF. For the CDR3, the DNA is TGTGCCAGTAGTATTTTGTTAGGCACAGATACGCAGTATTTT.

This chain links TRBV2 with TRBJ1-1, with 7 bases identical to TRBD1. CDR3 length equals 15 residues. CDR1 is SNHLY, CDR2 FYNNEI, per germline. Unmatched junction bases numbered 8, after V lost 6 bases and J lost 1 base. The CDR3 sequence: CASSSNRGGNTEAFF. For the CDR3, the DNA is TGTGCCAGCAGCTCGAACAGGGGTGGGAACACTGAAGCTTTCTTT.

The V call is TRBV10-3, the J call TRBJ2-3; D may be TRBD2 (6 bases). Trimming cost V 3 bases and J 2 bases, with 12 bases left between them. In germline, CDR1 is ENHRY, CDR2 SYGVKD. The CDR3 spans 15 residues. For the CDR3, the DNA is TGTGCCATCAGTGATGGTAGGGGACTCACAGATACGCAGTATTTT. Its translation: CAISDGRGLTDTQYF.